The 9 T cell receptor beta chains given below trace back to one sample, sequenced in a study of PD-1 blockade in classical Hodgkin lymphoma. As for time point: newly diagnosed, previously untreated cHL patient sample. Produced via immunoSEQ multiplex PCR; TCRdb's table is partial and in-frame only. The sample has 17,000 or so clones, 87% seen once; the top ten hold almost 4%. Sequenced sample: peripheral blood mononuclear cells (PBMCs). These receptors were obtained from a human donor with classical Hodgkin lymphoma.

This clone showed up just once. The chain employs TRBV7-2 and TRBJ1-1; D remains unclear. Germline V gives CDR1 SGHTA, CDR2 FQGNSA. The CDR3 length is 14 residues. V dropped 1 base and J dropped 5 bases, with 11 bases sitting between them. CDR3 coding DNA: TGTGCCAGCAGCTTAGACCTTTCGGGGACTGAAGCTTTCTTT. Its translation: CASSLDLSGTEAFF.

J is TRBJ2-3 and V is TRBV10-1; the D gene is possibly TRBD2 (6 bases). The germline gives CDR1 WNHNN, CDR2 SYGVQD (reference sequence). V was cut by 3 bases and J by 1 base, with 8 bases left in between. The CDR3 totals 14 residues. The CDR3 here is CASSDSSGTDTQYF. The CDR3 nucleotides read TGCGCCAGCAGTGATTCTAGCGGCACAGATACGCAGTATTTT.

The CDR3 reads CASTPGSQETQYF. The CDR3 nucleotides read TGTGCCAGCACCCCGGGATCCCAAGAGACCCAGTACTTC. The chain is built from TRBV6-6 and TRBJ2-5; D is perhaps TRBD2 (5 bases). CDR3 length: 13 residues. The germline gives CDR1 MNHNY, CDR2 SVGAGI (reference sequence). Deletions cut 7 bases from V and 1 base from J, with 10 bases between.

The chain combines TRBV5-1 with TRBJ2-1; 11 positions agree with TRBD2. Germline CDR1 SGHRS, CDR2 YFSETQ. The CDR3 consists of 18 residues. Trimming took 0 bases from V and 1 from J; bases not matched to a gene: 6. The CDR3, as DNA: TGCGCCAGCAGCTTGGGACTAGCGGGACGGCCTTCCTACAATGAGCAGTTCTTC. This translates into CASSLGLAGRPSYNEQFF.

The CDR3 region is CASSFWTYDQPEAFF. CDR3 nucleotides: TGTGCCAGCAGTTTTTGGACTTATGACCAACCTGAAGCTTTCTTT. This chain joins TRBV28 and TRBJ1-1; the D is unclear. Germline CDR1 and CDR2: MDHEN and SYDVKM. Trimming cost V 3 bases and J 6 bases, with 17 bases left between them. This CDR3 contains 15 residues.

The chain uses TRBV7-8 and TRBJ2-7; TRBD2 matches 8 bases. V shed 5 bases and J 0 bases; nucleotides not matched to a gene: 6. Germline V lookup: CDR1 SGHVS, CDR2 FQNEAQ. CDR3 length: 15 residues. The CDR3 coding sequence is TGTGCCAGCAGCCTCCTAGCGGGTGACTCCTACGAGCAGTACTTC. It encodes CASSLLAGDSYEQYF.

This chain connects TRBV10-2 to TRBJ1-4; the match to TRBD1 covers 10 bases. Per the germline V gene, CDR1 is WSHSY and CDR2 is SAAADI. This CDR3 contains 16 residues. With V trimmed by 6 bases and J by 0 bases, 4 bases remained unmatched. CDR3 loop: CASRPGQGTTNEKLFF. CDR3 coding DNA: TGCGCCAGCAGACCGGGACAGGGGACAACTAATGAAAAACTGTTTTTT.

This sequence joins TRBV27 and TRBJ2-7, with 9 bases lining up with TRBD1. The CDR3 runs to 16 residues. The J segment lost 4 bases and the V segment lost 5 bases, leaving 12 bases of the junction unmatched. CDR1 and CDR2 (germline): MNHEY, SMNVEV (reference sequence). DNA of the CDR3: TGTGCCAGCAGTCGGGAAGGACAGGGGAGGGTATACGAGCAGTACTTC. This codes for CASSREGQGRVYEQYF.

This chain joins TRBV27 and TRBJ1-2, with D tentatively TRBD1 (6 bases). The CDR3 runs 14 residues. CDR1 and CDR2 (germline): MNHEY, SMNVEV (reference sequence). V dropped 2 bases and J dropped 3 bases, with 10 bases sitting between them. The CDR3 DNA follows: TGTGCCAGCAGTTTACGGGGGCCAGACTATGGCTACACCTTC. Its protein is CASSLRGPDYGYTF.